This entry concerns a single TCR beta chain. What it binds is not known. The PCR contained 60 Vbeta and 13 Jbeta primers. The table came from immunoSEQ multiplex PCR; TCRdb's copy has only in-frame clones and leaves some out. The data contain around 150,000 clones, more than 70% of them singletons. The sample is drawn from a study of cytomegalovirus exposure and HLA in healthy donors. Study-level information: When just under 400 donors were genotyped, 80% to 90% of them were found to fall in the Caucasian-associated ancestry cluster. Findings of the study overall: Reports described diagnosis of cytomegalovirus status by the classifier as highly specific and sensitive. Later analysis identified a missense DCLRE1C variant that was linked to TCR beta V- and J-gene trimming. Among TCR beta chains, those listed as cytomegalovirus-associated numbered some 160.

The junction had 7 bases not matched to a gene; V was cut back by 3 bases and J by 0 bases. The germline CDR1 and CDR2 sequences are SQVTM and ANQGSEA. The CDR3 totals 15 residues. The sequencing input was PBMCs. The sequence derives from a male donor in good health and CMV-seronegative. The chain carries TRBV29-1 and TRBJ1-2; 7 bases match TRBD1. The CDR3 here is CSVDGTANTNYGYTF. The CDR3 DNA follows: TGCAGCGTTGACGGGACAGCTAATACTAACTATGGCTACACCTTC.